Presented here are 27 T cell receptor beta chains from one specimen sequenced in a study of blood T cell repertoires in COVID-19. Sequencing used immunoSEQ multiplex PCR; TCRdb keeps in-frame clones, though not all of them. The sample shows a few hundred thousand clones, under 90% of them seen only once. The material sequenced was PBMCs or T cells enriched from blood (not recorded which). These receptors were taken from a woman in her forties or fifties who had been exposed to COVID-19.

The J gene is TRBJ2-5, the V gene TRBV9, with 12 bases identical to TRBD2. V was pared by 0 bases and J by 5 bases, with 8 bases of the junction left unmatched. The CDR3 is 17 residues long. Germline CDR1 SGDLS, CDR2 YYNGEE. The CDR3 sequence is CASSVGTSGVFGETQYF. DNA for the CDR3: TGTGCCAGCAGCGTAGGGACTAGCGGGGTGTTCGGGGAGACCCAGTACTTC.

In this sample, this clone turned up once. This chain connects TRBV7-2 to TRBJ1-1; 8 nucleotides match TRBD1. The germline gives CDR1 SGHTA, CDR2 FQGNSA. J was trimmed by 6 bases and V by 6 bases; bases with no gene match: 6. This CDR3 has 13 residues. CDR3 residues: CASRVQGAAEAFF. In nucleotides, the CDR3 is TGTGCCAGCAGGGTCCAGGGGGCGGCTGAAGCTTTCTTT.

This sequence joins TRBV5-1 and TRBJ2-5; D perhaps matches TRBD2 (6 bases). Trimming removed 1 base from V and 3 bases from J, with 10 bases in between. From germline, CDR1 is SGHRS and CDR2 YFSETQ. This CDR3 has 14 amino acids. This CDR3 is CASSLWPGEETQYF. DNA of the CDR3: TGCGCCAGCAGCTTGTGGCCGGGGGAAGAGACCCAGTACTTC.

The V gene is TRBV9, the J gene TRBJ2-7; 12 nucleotides align to TRBD1. Trimming at V came to 2 bases and at J to 2 bases, leaving 5 bases not matched to a gene. This CDR3 contains 16 residues. Per the germline V gene, CDR1 is SGDLS and CDR2 is YYNGEE. Written as DNA, the CDR3 is TGTGCCAGCAGCGTTGGGACAGGGGGCGTGACCTACGAGCAGTACTTC. Its protein is CASSVGTGGVTYEQYF.

The chain employs TRBV6-1 and TRBJ1-3; possible D gene TRBD1, 5 bases. The CDR3 loop spans 17 amino acids. Trimming cost V 3 bases and J 2 bases, with 17 bases left between them. Looked up from germline, CDR1 is MNHNS and CDR2 is SASEGT. CDR3 residues: CASSDWGRSSTGNTIYF. The CDR3 region has the DNA TGTGCCAGCAGTGATTGGGGCAGGAGTAGCACTGGAAACACCATATATTTT.

V and J are TRBV11-2 and TRBJ2-2; maybe TRBD2 (7 bases). Germline-derived CDR1 and CDR2 are SGHAT and FQNNGV. Deletions cut 4 bases from V and 4 bases from J, with 13 bases between. This CDR3 is 15 amino acids long. The CDR3 loop is CASSSGGPFTGELFF. The CDR3 coding sequence is TGTGCCAGCAGCTCCGGGGGGCCCTTCACCGGGGAGCTGTTTTTT.

This chain links TRBV7-2 with TRBJ2-5; TRBD1 is a possible D gene (7 bases). Germline loops: CDR1 SGHTA, CDR2 FQGNSA. The CDR3 totals 12 residues. V was clipped by 7 bases and J by 5 bases, with 11 bases between them. CDR3: CASNPGGETQYF. CDR3 DNA sequence: TGTGCCAGCAACCCAGGGGGGGAGACCCAGTACTTC.

V gene TRBV6-5 combines with J gene TRBJ1-2; 8 bases fit TRBD1. Per germline, CDR1 MNHEY and CDR2 SVGAGI. The CDR3 has 14 amino acids. V dropped 6 bases and J dropped 1; count of bases not matched to a gene: 4. The CDR3 region has the DNA TGTGCCAGCAGGAGGACAGGGATTAACTATGGCTACACCTTC. Amino acid sequence: CASRRTGINYGYTF.

V is TRBV25-1 and J is TRBJ2-1, with D uncertain. The germline V gene encodes CDR1 MGHDK and CDR2 SYGVNS. The ends were cut back, 3 bases at V and 4 bases at J, with 10 bases in the middle. The CDR3 is 14 amino acids. CDR3 in amino acids: CASSDLVPYNEQFF. In DNA, the CDR3 is TGTGCCAGCAGTGATCTAGTGCCGTACAATGAGCAGTTCTTC.

The CDR3 sequence: CASSEWRGDTDTQYF. Here the CDR3 DNA reads TGTGCCAGCAGTGAATGGCGGGGCGACACAGATACGCAGTATTTT. This chain links TRBV2 with TRBJ2-3; possible D gene TRBD2, 6 bases. The CDR3 has 15 residues. Germline V lookup: CDR1 SNHLY, CDR2 FYNNEI. V was shortened by 2 bases and J by 2 bases, with 11 bases between the two germline ends.

V gene TRBV7-6 combines with J gene TRBJ2-5; a possible D gene is TRBD1 (6 bases). Germline CDR1 is SGHVS and CDR2 is FNYEAQ. This CDR3 is built from 14 residues. V dropped 1 base and J dropped 3 bases, with 9 bases sitting between them. The CDR3 loop is CASSLGTAKETQYF. The CDR3 DNA sequence: TGTGCCAGCAGCTTAGGGACAGCTAAAGAGACCCAGTACTTC. The full variable domain, its missing parts supplied by reference TRBV7-6 and TRBJ2-5, is GAGVSQSPRYKVTKRGQDVALRCDPISGHVSLYWYRQALGQGPEFLTYFNYEAQQDKSGLPNDRFSAERPEGSISTLTIQRTEQRDSAMYRCASSLGTAKETQYFGPGTRLLVL.

The chain has TRBV7-8 and TRBJ1-2; 8 bases fit TRBD1. V dropped 5 bases and J dropped 7; count of bases not matched to a gene: 12. Germline V lookup: CDR1 SGHVS, CDR2 FQNEAQ. This CDR3 spans 15 amino acids. CDR3 sequence: CASSLPGQGAFGYTF. The DNA of the CDR3 is TGTGCCAGCAGCCTCCCCGGCCAGGGGGCCTTTGGCTACACCTTC.

The chain carries TRBV28 and TRBJ1-6, with 8 bases matching TRBD1. The CDR3 contains 16 residues. The germline gives CDR1 MDHEN, CDR2 SYDVKM. The ends lost 4 bases at V and 6 bases at J; junction bases unmatched: 8. In DNA form, the CDR3 reads TGTGCCAGCAGTTCCTACGGCGGGACAGGTAATTCACCCCTCCACTTT. It translates to CASSSYGGTGNSPLHF.

The chain is built from TRBV6-5 and TRBJ1-1; D is ambiguous. Trimming stripped 7 bases from V and 2 bases from J, with 14 bases between. CDR1 is MNHEY and CDR2 is SVGAGI in the germline V gene. The CDR3 is 14 residues long. CDR3 in amino acids: CASTSTGKNTEAFF. The DNA of the CDR3 is TGTGCCAGCACCTCGACGGGAAAAAACACTGAAGCTTTCTTT.

This clone was found a few times. This rearrangement joins TRBV18 to TRBJ2-7; 7 bases agree with TRBD1. Germline V lookup: CDR1 KGHSH, CDR2 LQKENI. J was trimmed by 3 bases and V by 3 bases; bases with no gene match: 8. The CDR3 sequence is 15 residues long. The DNA of the CDR3 is TGTGCCAGCTCACCCCCAGACAGGGAGCTCTACGAGCAGTACTTC. It is translated as CASSPPDRELYEQYF. Full variable domain (outside the CDR3, taken from reference TRBV18 and TRBJ2-7): NAGVMQNPRHLVRRRGQEARLRCSPMKGHSHVYWYRQLPEEGLKFMVYLQKENIIDESGMPKERFSAEFPKEGPSILRIQQVVRGDSAAYFCASSPPDRELYEQYFGPGTRLTVT.

This chain connects TRBV30 to TRBJ1-6; no clear D gene. This CDR3 has 12 amino acids. Germline V gene data show CDR1 as GTSNPN and CDR2 as SVGIG (reference sequence). Trimming left V 3 bases short and J 7 bases short, with 7 bases between. The CDR3 DNA follows: TGTGCCTGGAGGGTTAGAAATTCACCCCTCCACTTT. The encoded protein is CAWRVRNSPLHF.

The chain uses TRBV7-9 and TRBJ2-5, with D perhaps TRBD1 (7 bases). Germline-derived CDR1 and CDR2 are SEHNR and FQNEAQ (reference sequence). Trimming took off 3 bases at V and 4 bases at J, with 12 bases between the two ends. The CDR3 runs to 14 residues. In DNA form, the CDR3 reads TGTGCCAGCAGCTTCTGGCAGGGGGGAGAGACCCAGTACTTC. It yields the protein CASSFWQGGETQYF.

V usage is TRBV5-1 and J usage is TRBJ1-1; D is perhaps TRBD1 (5 bases). The CDR3 runs to 14 residues. The V gene lost 2 bases and the J gene lost 1 base, with 9 bases spanning the gap. The germline CDR1 and CDR2 sequences are SGHRS and YFSETQ. The CDR3 sequence is CASSLQVENTEAFF. The CDR3 region has the DNA TGCGCCAGCAGCTTACAGGTTGAGAACACTGAAGCTTTCTTT.

This clone has just one count. The chain employs TRBV25-1 and TRBJ1-2; tentative D call: TRBD1 (5 bases). The CDR3 consists of 16 residues. V lost 8 bases and J lost 0, with 19 bases in between. Per the germline V gene, CDR1 is MGHDK and CDR2 is SYGVNS. The CDR3: CASGGARGSANYGYTF. For the CDR3, the DNA is TGTGCCAGCGGAGGGGCCCGAGGCAGCGCTAACTATGGCTACACCTTC.

The chain uses TRBV19 and TRBJ2-3, with D hard to call. V lost 3 bases and J lost 3, with 7 bases in between. The CDR3 has 13 residues. Germline CDR1 and CDR2: LNHDA and SQIVND (reference sequence). The CDR3 DNA is TGTGCCAGTAGTATCGCGAGGACAGATACGCAGTATTTT. The encoded protein is CASSIARTDTQYF.

The rearrangement uses TRBV6-5 and TRBJ1-3; TRBD1 matches 7 bases. This CDR3 is 12 amino acids long. Trimming took 6 bases from V and 7 from J; bases not matched to a gene: 3. Germline assignment: CDR1 MNHEY and CDR2 SVGAGI. CDR3 nucleotides: TGTGCCAGCAGCACAGGGGCCAACACCATATATTTT. It codes for CASSTGANTIYF.

This clone was counted only a few times. This chain connects TRBV30 to TRBJ1-6, with D possibly being TRBD1 (5 bases). This CDR3 is built from 14 residues. V shed 2 bases and J shed 8 bases, with 13 bases lying between them. Germline CDR1 and CDR2: GTSNPN and SVGIG (reference sequence). For the CDR3, the DNA is TGTGCCTGGAGTCCTGGGTGGGGGGATTCACCCCTCCACTTT. Translating it yields CAWSPGWGDSPLHF.

As concerns this clone: Other DNA sequences in the sample encode the same CDR3. DNA of the CDR3: TGCGCCAGCAGCCCGACAGGGGGCTATGGCTACACCTTC. This codes for CASSPTGGYGYTF. The chain links TRBV5-1 to TRBJ1-2; 9 bases are a match to TRBD1. Germline V gene data show CDR1 as SGHRS and CDR2 as YFSETQ. CDR3 length: 13 amino acids. The V segment lost 4 bases and the J segment 4 bases; nucleotides outside the gene matches: 2.

The rearrangement uses TRBV15 and TRBJ1-4, with 11 bases identical to TRBD1. The V gene end was trimmed by 3 bases and the J gene end by 7 bases; junction bases not matched to a gene: 4. This CDR3 region has 15 residues. Germline V lookup: CDR1 LNHNV, CDR2 YYDKDF (reference sequence). The chain's CDR3 is CATSRRTGGREKLFF. The CDR3 bases are TGTGCCACCAGCAGGAGGACAGGGGGCCGTGAAAAACTGTTTTTT.

The chain has TRBV20-1 and TRBJ2-5; tentative D call: TRBD1 (6 bases). V shed 4 bases and J shed 3 bases, with 6 bases lying between them. The V gene's germline CDR1 is DFQATT and CDR2 SNEGSKA (reference sequence). The CDR3 consists of 11 residues. Here the CDR3 DNA reads TGCAGTGCTACAGGGGAAGAGACCCAGTACTTC. Protein: CSATGEETQYF.

The table lists this clone with a count of one. CDR3 in DNA: TGTGCCAGCAGCCTCTATGAATACGGCGAGCAGTACTTC. Its translation is CASSLYEYGEQYF. The V and J genes are TRBV12-3 or TRBV12-4 and TRBJ2-7; D is uncertain. This CDR3 comprises 13 residues. Trimming removed 6 bases from V and 6 bases from J, with 15 bases in between.

The chain combines TRBV7-9 with TRBJ1-5; D uncertain. CDR1 and CDR2 from the germline V gene are SEHNR and FQNEAQ (reference sequence). This CDR3 region has 14 residues. The germline V and J ends were trimmed by 5 bases and 2 bases, with 10 bases remaining between them. CDR3 residues: CASSHPGGNQPQHF. The CDR3 DNA is TGTGCCAGCAGCCACCCCGGAGGCAATCAGCCCCAGCATTTT.